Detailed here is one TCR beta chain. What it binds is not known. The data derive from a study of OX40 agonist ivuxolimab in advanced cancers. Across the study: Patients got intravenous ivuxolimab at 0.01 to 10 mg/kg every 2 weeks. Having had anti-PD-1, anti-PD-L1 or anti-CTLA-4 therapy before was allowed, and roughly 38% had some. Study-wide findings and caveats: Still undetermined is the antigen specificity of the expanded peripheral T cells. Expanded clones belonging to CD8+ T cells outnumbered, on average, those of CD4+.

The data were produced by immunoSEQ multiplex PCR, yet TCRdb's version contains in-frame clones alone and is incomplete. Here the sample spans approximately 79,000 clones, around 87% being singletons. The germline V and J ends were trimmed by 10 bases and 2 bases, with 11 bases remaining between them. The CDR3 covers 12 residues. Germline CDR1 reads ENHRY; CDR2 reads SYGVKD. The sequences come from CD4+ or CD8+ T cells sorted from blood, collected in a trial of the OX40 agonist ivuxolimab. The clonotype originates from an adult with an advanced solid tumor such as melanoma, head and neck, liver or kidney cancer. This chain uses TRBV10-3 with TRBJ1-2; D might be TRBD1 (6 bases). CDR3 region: CASRDMNYGYTF. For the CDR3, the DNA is TGTGCCAGTAGGGACATGAACTATGGCTACACCTTC.